The rows below give T cell receptor beta chains drawn from one sample of a study of blood T cell repertoires in COVID-19. This table comes from immunoSEQ multiplex PCR, and its TCRdb copy is limited to in-frame clones, with some not included. The sample shows roughly 280,000 clones, roughly 90% of them seen only once. The sequenced sample was peripheral blood. The receptor source for this set is a man aged 50 or older with acute or convalescent COVID-19. CDR3s include the opening cysteine and the closing phenylalanine or tryptophan. D genes are given only for firm matches. Clone sizes are given selectively: once, few, many, or a class where the clone is expanded.

clone_size,d_call,j_call,v_call,cdr3_aa,cdr3_nt
-,TRBD2,TRBJ2-2,TRBV7-8,CASSFSGVGTGELFF,TGTGCCAGCAGTTTTAGCGGGGTGGGCACCGGGGAGCTGTTTTTT
-,-,TRBJ1-3,TRBV5-5,CASSPEQGFHTIYF,TGTGCCAGCAGCCCAGAACAGGGATTTCACACCATATATTTT
-,-,TRBJ1-5,TRBV12-5,CASGSPGNQPQHF,TGTGCTAGTGGTTCCCCAGGGAATCAGCCCCAGCATTTT
-,-,TRBJ1-1,TRBV4-1,CASSQENFGRGAEAFF,TGCGCCAGCAGCCAAGAGAATTTCGGCAGAGGTGCTGAAGCTTTCTTT
-,-,TRBJ2-5,TRBV21-1,CASSKRDRMRVAGDEETQYF,TGTGCCAGCAGCAAACGGGACAGAATGAGGGTAGCGGGGGACGAAGAGACCCAGTACTTC
-,-,TRBJ2-7,TRBV6-5,CASRDTSYEQYF,TGTGCCAGCAGGGACACATCCTACGAGCAGTACTTC
-,TRBD2,TRBJ2-5,TRBV19,CASSNPGGVNGETQYF,TGTGCCAGTAGTAACCCGGGGGGGGTCAATGGGGAGACCCAGTACTTC
-,TRBD2,TRBJ2-1,TRBV11-2,CASSLSTSGARLNEELFF,TGTGCCAGCAGCTTATCGACTAGCGGGGCCCGTCTCAATGAGGAGCTGTTCTTC
-,-,TRBJ2-7,TRBV10-2,CASSGAGWYEQYF,TGCGCCAGCAGTGGGGCAGGATGGTACGAGCAGTACTTC
-,-,TRBJ2-5,TRBV3-1/TRBV3-2,CASSQDLEETQYF,TGTGCCAGCAGCCAAGACCTAGAAGAGACCCAGTACTTC
-,-,TRBJ2-3,TRBV12-3/TRBV12-4,CASRTSTDTQYF,TGTGCCAGCAGAACTAGCACAGATACGCAGTATTTT
-,-,TRBJ1-2,TRBV7-9,CASSSGQYGYTF,TGTGCCAGCAGCTCCGGACAGTATGGCTACACCTTC
-,-,TRBJ1-6,TRBV7-8,CASSFNRAGANSPLHF,TGTGCCAGCAGCTTTAATCGGGCTGGGGCAAATTCACCCCTCCACTTT
-,TRBD1,TRBJ1-4,TRBV3-1/TRBV3-2,CASSNRGGAGEKLFF,TGTGCCAGCAGCAACCGAGGGGGCGCCGGTGAAAAACTGTTTTTT
-,TRBD1,TRBJ1-2,TRBV5-1,CASRLQGTNYGYTF,TGCGCCAGCCGTTTACAGGGGACAAACTATGGCTACACCTTC
-,TRBD2,TRBJ2-1,TRBV7-3,CASSLASGSNEQFF,TGTGCCAGCAGCTTAGCTAGCGGGAGCAATGAGCAGTTCTTC
-,-,TRBJ2-3,TRBV15,CATSPGGTQYF,TGTGCCACCAGCCCCGGAGGTACGCAGTATTTT
-,-,TRBJ2-7,TRBV12-3/TRBV12-4,CASSWGPYEQYF,TGTGCCAGCAGTTGGGGCCCTTACGAGCAGTACTTC
-,-,TRBJ1-1,TRBV7-6,CASSPSVEYTEAFF,TGTGCCAGCAGTCCCTCGGTGGAGTACACTGAAGCTTTCTTT
-,-,TRBJ2-5,TRBV18,CASSRIGGLKREETQYF,TGTGCCAGCTCACGGATCGGGGGTCTTAAGAGGGAGGAGACCCAGTACTTC
-,TRBD2,TRBJ2-3,TRBV11-3,CASSLAGGLGDTQYF,TGTGCCAGCAGCCTAGCGGGGGGGCTCGGAGATACGCAGTATTTT
-,-,TRBJ1-6,TRBV6-5,CASSYEESSPLHF,TGTGCCAGCAGTTACGAGGAGAGTTCACCCCTCCACTTT
-,TRBD1,TRBJ1-1,TRBV5-1,CASSGRQGATEAFF,TGCGCCAGCAGCGGCAGACAGGGGGCCACTGAAGCTTTCTTT
-,TRBD1,TRBJ2-1,TRBV9,CASSEGAGSYNEQFF,TGTGCCAGCAGCGAGGGGGCCGGGTCCTACAATGAGCAGTTCTTC
few,TRBD1,TRBJ2-2,TRBV7-2,CASRGQGQIGELFF,TGTGCCAGCAGGGGACAGGGGCAAATAGGGGAGCTGTTTTTT
-,-,TRBJ2-5,TRBV7-2,CASSHAGAETQYF,TGTGCCAGCAGCCATGCGGGCGCGGAGACCCAGTACTTC
-,-,TRBJ1-1,TRBV11-3,CASSFSNTEAFF,TGTGCCAGCAGCTTCTCGAACACTGAAGCTTTCTTT
-,TRBD1,TRBJ1-2,TRBV5-1,CASSSAGTGDYTF,TGCGCCAGCAGCTCGGCCGGGACAGGGGACTACACCTTC
-,-,TRBJ1-5,TRBV30,CAWSVKGDGAQHF,TGTGCCTGGAGTGTAAAGGGGGACGGAGCCCAGCATTTT